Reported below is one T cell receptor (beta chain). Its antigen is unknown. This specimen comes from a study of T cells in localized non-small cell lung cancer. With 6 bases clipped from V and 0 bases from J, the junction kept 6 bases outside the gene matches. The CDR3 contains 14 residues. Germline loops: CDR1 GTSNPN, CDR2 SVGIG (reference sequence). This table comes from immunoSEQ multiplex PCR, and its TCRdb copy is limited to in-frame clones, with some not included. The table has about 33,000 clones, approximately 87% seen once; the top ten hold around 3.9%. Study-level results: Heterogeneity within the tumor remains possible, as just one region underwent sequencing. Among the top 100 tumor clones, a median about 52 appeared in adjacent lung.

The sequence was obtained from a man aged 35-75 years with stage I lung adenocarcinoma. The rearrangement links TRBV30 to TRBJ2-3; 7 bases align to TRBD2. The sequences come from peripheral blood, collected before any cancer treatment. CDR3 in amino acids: CACHPSGSTDTQYF. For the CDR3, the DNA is TGTGCCTGCCACCCTAGCGGCAGCACAGATACGCAGTATTTT.